Included here is one T cell receptor (beta chain) sequence, with context. This entry comes from a study of blood T cell repertoires in COVID-19. At the level of the study: COVID-19 samples, acute and convalescent, were from the United States, Italy and Spain. Sources were T cells, B-cell-depleted T cells, or PBMCs; the material itself was cDNA or gDNA.

Original processing methods: The authors estimated nucleated cell counts from reference gene primer amplification. Only in-frame clones appear in the TCRdb table, and some are missing; sequencing was by immunoSEQ multiplex PCR. V, J and clone size derive from that table, while D and trimming were established from the DNA sequence. The profile shows tens of thousands of clones, approximately 90% of them singletons. The ends were cut back, 5 bases at V and 6 bases at J, with 15 bases in the middle. Germline V gene data show CDR1 as KGHDR and CDR2 as SFDVKD. The length of the CDR3 is 15 residues. Source material: peripheral blood. The rearrangement uses TRBV24-1 and TRBJ2-2, with a tentative D call TRBD1 (7 bases). The receptor was derived from a human donor with active COVID-19. The donor label of this sample is uncertain. The CDR3: CATSGGDREAGELFF. The CDR3 DNA sequence: TGTGCCACCAGTGGGGGCGACAGGGAGGCCGGGGAGCTGTTTTTT.